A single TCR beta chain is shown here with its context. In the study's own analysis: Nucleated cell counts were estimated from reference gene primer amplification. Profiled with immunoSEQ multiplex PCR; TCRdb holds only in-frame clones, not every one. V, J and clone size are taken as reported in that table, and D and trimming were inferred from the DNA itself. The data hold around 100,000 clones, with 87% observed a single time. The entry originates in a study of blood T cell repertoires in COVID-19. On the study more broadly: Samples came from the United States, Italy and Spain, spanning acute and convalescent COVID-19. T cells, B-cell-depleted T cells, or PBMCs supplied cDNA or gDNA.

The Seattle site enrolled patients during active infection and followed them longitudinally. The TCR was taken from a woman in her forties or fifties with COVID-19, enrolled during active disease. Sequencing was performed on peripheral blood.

CDR3 protein: CASVLTGVNTDTQYF. The CDR3 DNA reads as TGCGCCAGCGTCCTGACAGGGGTTAACACAGATACGCAGTATTTT. The chain links TRBV5-1 to TRBJ2-3; 8 bases align to TRBD1. V gave up 7 bases and J gave up 2 bases; unmatched junction bases: 9. The CDR3 runs 15 residues. Germline V gives CDR1 SGHRS, CDR2 YFSETQ.